This T cell receptor (beta chain) was captured by sequencing in a study of early T cells in non-severe SARS-CoV-2 infection. Study context: Unsorted whole blood bulk RNA was sequenced, with unpaired chains. General observations from the study: Matching against VDJdb likely underestimated virus-specific expansions, favoring anti-spike CD8.

Concerning this clonotype itself: Its antigen is undetermined.

Attached unique molecular identifiers marked individual cDNA molecules. TCRdb redid the calling of the 5' RACE reads with MiXCR, one entry per CDR3 protein. The sample yields fewer than 80,000 distinct CDR3 sequences, 4.6% seen once. The sequence was collected from an adult who was a healthcare worker with PCR-confirmed SARS-CoV-2 infection or an uninfected control (not recorded which). The donor label of this sample is uncertain. Material: whole blood, obtained at baseline.

CDR3 sequence: CASSGDSDYGYTF. DNA for the CDR3: TGTGCCAGCAGTGGGGACAGTGACTATGGCTACACCTTC. V and J are TRBV12-3 or TRBV12-4 and TRBJ1-2; 7 nucleotides agree with TRBD1. J was trimmed by 3 bases and V by 5 bases; bases with no gene match: 3. There are 13 residues in the CDR3.